The rows below give T cell receptor beta chains drawn from one sample of a study of tumor-infiltrating lymphocytes in primary liver carcinoma. MiXCR was run by TCRdb on the multiplex PCR reads, yielding one entry per CDR3 protein. The sample shows 310,000 or so distinct CDR3 sequences, less than 65% of them seen only once. Source material: peripheral blood. Receptors were obtained from a man between 35 and 55 years old with primary liver carcinoma and hepatitis B virus infection. CDR3s include the opening cysteine and the closing phenylalanine or tryptophan. A D gene is named only where the DNA matches it firmly. Size tells how often a clone was seen (once, few, many) or the class of an expanded clone, and some rows leave it out.

size: few
J: TRBJ2-5
D: TRBD1
V: TRBV7-9
CDR3: CASSSTGTGLVGETQYF
DNA: TGTGCCAGCAGCTCTACCGGGACAGGTTTAGTCGGAGAGACCCAGTACTTC

size: -
J: TRBJ2-1
D: TRBD2
V: TRBV11-2
CDR3: CASSLTSINELFF
DNA: TGTGCCAGCAGCCTGACTAGCATCAATGAGCTGTTCTTC

size: -
J: TRBJ2-1
D: TRBD2
V: TRBV11-1
CDR3: CDSSPREDSYNEQFF
DNA: TGTGACAGCAGCCCGCGGGAGGACTCCTACAATGAACAGTTCTTC

size: -
J: TRBJ1-2
D: -
V: TRBV6-6
CDR3: CASSLPITGTVYTF
DNA: TGTGCCAGCAGTTTACCAATTACAGGTACTGTCTACACCTTC

size: -
J: TRBJ1-1
D: TRBD1
V: TRBV12-3/TRBV12-4
CDR3: CASSQRQGMNTEAFF
DNA: TGTGCCAGCAGTCAGAGACAGGGAATGAACACTGAAGCTTTCTTT

size: -
J: TRBJ2-7
D: -
V: TRBV11-1
CDR3: CASNPGGGWYEQYF
DNA: TGTGCCAGCAACCCCGGAGGGGGCTGGTACGAGCAGTACTTC

size: many
J: TRBJ2-7
D: -
V: TRBV6-1
CDR3: CASSETVYEQYF
DNA: TGTGCCAGCAGTGAAACAGTCTACGAGCAGTACTTC

size: -
J: TRBJ1-2
D: -
V: TRBV28
CDR3: CASSLKGNYGYTF
DNA: TGTGCCAGCAGTTTAAAGGGGAACTATGGCTACACCTTC

size: once
J: TRBJ2-7
D: -
V: TRBV11-2
CDR3: CASSLGRRPYKQNF
DNA: TGTGCCAGCAGCTTAGGGCGTAGGCCCTACAAGCAGAACTTC

size: -
J: TRBJ2-2
D: TRBD2
V: TRBV11-2
CDR3: CASGPGGTSGIGELFF
DNA: TGTGCCAGCGGCCCAGGTGGGACTAGCGGCATCGGGGAGCTGTTTTTT

size: -
J: TRBJ2-2
D: -
V: TRBV6-6
CDR3: CASSYPGANTGELFF
DNA: TGTGCCAGCAGTTACCCGGGGGCGAACACAGGGGAGCTGTTTTTT

size: many
J: TRBJ2-1
D: -
V: TRBV10-3
CDR3: CAISEGFSNEQFF
DNA: TGTGCCATCAGTGAGGGTTTTTCCAATGAGCAGTTCTTC

size: -
J: TRBJ2-5
D: -
V: TRBV12-3/TRBV12-4
CDR3: CASSFYSETQYF
DNA: TGTGCCAGCAGTTTTTATTCAGAGACCCAGTACTTC

size: -
J: TRBJ2-5
D: -
V: TRBV28
CDR3: CASSRQPKTCSWANEGTQYF
DNA: TGTGCCAGCAGTCGCCAACCTAAGACATGTTCATGGGCCAACGAAGGGACCCAGTACTTC

size: -
J: TRBJ2-1
D: TRBD2
V: TRBV20-1
CDR3: CSARGQRGFNEQFF
DNA: TGCAGTGCTAGGGGGCAGCGGGGCTTCAATGAGCAGTTCTTC

size: -
J: TRBJ2-7
D: -
V: TRBV14
CDR3: CANSQGRNWGEQYF
DNA: TGTGCCAACAGCCAAGGGCGGAATTGGGGCGAGCAGTACTTC

size: -
J: TRBJ1-1
D: -
V: TRBV5-5
CDR3: CASSSHRANTEAFF
DNA: TGTGCCAGCAGCTCACACAGGGCGAACACTGAAGCTTTCTTT

size: many
J: TRBJ2-2
D: TRBD2
V: TRBV6-6
CDR3: CASSRWASGSLEPANTGELFF
DNA: TGTGCCAGCAGCCGTTGGGCTAGCGGGAGCCTGGAACCCGCGAACACCGGGGAGCTGTTTTTT

size: -
J: TRBJ2-2
D: -
V: TRBV29-1
CDR3: CSVTSVYTGELVF
DNA: TGCAGCGTTACGAGCGTGTACACCGGGGAGCTGGTTTTT

size: -
J: TRBJ2-3
D: -
V: TRBV7-9
CDR3: CASSLGVNTQYF
DNA: TGTGCCAGCAGCTTAGGTGTAAATACGCAGTATTTT

size: -
J: TRBJ2-5
D: -
V: TRBV10-1
CDR3: CASSESSTILKETQYF
DNA: TGCGCCAGCAGTGAGTCGAGTACGATACTAAAAGAGACCCAGTACTTC

size: many
J: TRBJ2-7
D: -
V: TRBV11-3
CDR3: CASTESIGESYEQYF
DNA: TGTGCCAGCACCGAATCAATCGGGGAGAGCTACGAGCAGTACTTC

size: -
J: TRBJ2-1
D: -
V: TRBV4-1
CDR3: CANSVNHDSSYNEQFF
DNA: TGCGCCAACAGCGTCAATCACGACTCTTCCTACAATGAGCAGTTCTTC

size: -
J: TRBJ2-3
D: -
V: TRBV11-2
CDR3: CTSSLVGTDTQYF
DNA: TGTACCAGCAGTTTAGTAGGGACAGATACGCAGTATTTT

size: many
J: TRBJ2-7
D: -
V: TRBV11-2
CDR3: CASSSGLDLYEQYF
DNA: TGTGCCAGCAGTTCGGGACTCGACCTCTACGAGCAGTACTTC

size: -
J: TRBJ2-3
D: TRBD2
V: TRBV12-3/TRBV12-4
CDR3: CASSLRTSGIRSDTQYF
DNA: TGTGCCAGCAGTTTAAGGACTAGCGGGATACGCAGTGATACGCAGTATTTT

size: many
J: TRBJ2-3
D: -
V: TRBV11-2
CDR3: CASSLGPEEGTDTQYF
DNA: TGTGCCAGCAGCTTAGGTCCCGAAGAGGGCACAGATACGCAGTATTTT

size: -
J: TRBJ2-4
D: -
V: TRBV7-3
CDR3: CASSLGVVKNIQYF
DNA: TGTGCCAGCAGCTTAGGCGTGGTCAAAAACATTCAGTACTTC

size: -
J: TRBJ2-3
D: -
V: TRBV6-1
CDR3: CACRTGGGTDTQYF
DNA: TGTGCCTGCAGAACGGGTGGGGGCACAGATACGCAGTATTTT

size: many
J: TRBJ2-3
D: -
V: TRBV6-6
CDR3: CASKRTASTDTQYF
DNA: TGTGCCAGCAAACGGACAGCTAGCACAGATACGCAGTATTTT

size: -
J: TRBJ2-1
D: TRBD2
V: TRBV6-5
CDR3: CASSYSGGGSYNEYFF
DNA: TGTGCCAGCAGTTACTCAGGCGGGGGGTCCTACAATGAGTACTTCTTC

size: -
J: TRBJ2-1
D: -
V: TRBV6-6
CDR3: CASSYHAGNTGRSYNEQFF
DNA: TGTGCCAGCAGTTACCACGCGGGAAACACAGGGAGATCTTACAATGAGCAGTTCTTC